The rows below give T cell receptor beta chains drawn from one sample of a study of graft-versus-host responses after intestinal transplantation. The table came from immunoSEQ multiplex PCR; TCRdb's copy has only in-frame clones and leaves some out. The profile shows about 25,000 clones, over 90% of them singletons. The sample consisted of PBMCs, taken 18 days after transplant. The receptors here all came from a human patient who received an intestinal transplant, so some T cells may come from the graft donor. Each CDR3 is given with its conserved first and last residue. The order of the fields is D gene, J gene, clone size, V gene, CDR3 protein, CDR3 DNA. D genes are given only for firm matches. Size tells how often a clone was seen (once, few, many) or the class of an expanded clone, and some rows leave it out.

D gene: -; J gene: TRBJ2-7; clone size: -; V gene: TRBV27; CDR3 protein: CASSLEVQAALDEQYF; CDR3 DNA: TGTGCCAGCAGTTTAGAAGTACAGGCCGCTCTTGACGAGCAGTACTTC
D gene: TRBD2; J gene: TRBJ2-3; clone size: -; V gene: TRBV27; CDR3 protein: CASSKGLAGETDTQYF; CDR3 DNA: TGTGCCAGCAGTAAAGGACTAGCGGGGGAGACAGATACGCAGTATTTT
D gene: TRBD1; J gene: TRBJ1-2; clone size: -; V gene: TRBV2; CDR3 protein: CASSTGTGNYGYTF; CDR3 DNA: TGTGCCAGCTCGACCGGGACAGGGAACTATGGCTACACCTTC
D gene: TRBD1; J gene: TRBJ1-5; clone size: -; V gene: TRBV5-1; CDR3 protein: CASSLEGTGGQPQHF; CDR3 DNA: TGCGCCAGCAGCTTGGAAGGGACAGGGGGTCAGCCCCAGCATTTT
D gene: TRBD2; J gene: TRBJ2-2; clone size: -; V gene: TRBV5-1; CDR3 protein: CASSLVPSGGPNTGELFF; CDR3 DNA: TGCGCCAGCAGCTTGGTTCCTAGCGGGGGCCCGAACACCGGGGAGCTGTTTTTT
D gene: -; J gene: TRBJ1-1; clone size: -; V gene: TRBV30; CDR3 protein: CAWSVGGMNTEAFF; CDR3 DNA: TGTGCCTGGAGTGTTGGGGGCATGAACACTGAAGCTTTCTTT
D gene: -; J gene: TRBJ1-2; clone size: -; V gene: TRBV5-4; CDR3 protein: CASSFRGGGPGGYTF; CDR3 DNA: TGTGCCAGCAGCTTTAGGGGTGGGGGGCCGGGTGGCTACACCTTC
D gene: -; J gene: TRBJ1-5; clone size: -; V gene: TRBV6-5; CDR3 protein: CASSSQQNQPQHF; CDR3 DNA: TGTGCCAGCAGTTCACAGCAAAATCAGCCCCAGCATTTT
D gene: -; J gene: TRBJ2-5; clone size: -; V gene: TRBV7-9; CDR3 protein: CASSLDQRKETQYF; CDR3 DNA: TGTGCCAGCAGCTTAGATCAAAGGAAAGAGACCCAGTACTTC
D gene: TRBD1; J gene: TRBJ1-3; clone size: -; V gene: TRBV5-6; CDR3 protein: CASSSRTGGSVNTIYF; CDR3 DNA: TGTGCCAGCAGCTCCCGGACAGGGGGATCGGTAAACACCATATATTTT
D gene: -; J gene: TRBJ1-5; clone size: -; V gene: TRBV5-6; CDR3 protein: CASSLDRGNQPQHF; CDR3 DNA: TGTGCCAGCAGCTTGGACAGGGGCAATCAGCCCCAGCATTTT
D gene: -; J gene: TRBJ1-4; clone size: few; V gene: TRBV9; CDR3 protein: CASSVAGGGEKLFF; CDR3 DNA: TGTGCCAGCAGCGTAGCGGGGGGCGGGGAAAAACTGTTTTTT
D gene: -; J gene: TRBJ1-6; clone size: -; V gene: TRBV14; CDR3 protein: CASSPAAVNSPLHF; CDR3 DNA: TGTGCCAGCAGCCCGGCGGCGGTTAATTCACCCCTCCACTTT
D gene: TRBD1; J gene: TRBJ1-3; clone size: -; V gene: TRBV10-3; CDR3 protein: CAISEVGQGRNTIYF; CDR3 DNA: TGTGCCATCAGTGAAGTAGGACAGGGAAGGAACACCATATATTTT
D gene: TRBD1; J gene: TRBJ2-1; clone size: once; V gene: TRBV19; CDR3 protein: CASKEGTGGDEQFF; CDR3 DNA: TGTGCCAGTAAAGAGGGGACAGGTGGAGATGAGCAGTTCTTC
D gene: -; J gene: TRBJ2-7; clone size: -; V gene: TRBV19; CDR3 protein: CASSISSQGVYEQYF; CDR3 DNA: TGTGCCAGTAGTATTTCATCACAGGGAGTCTACGAGCAGTACTTC
D gene: -; J gene: TRBJ1-1; clone size: -; V gene: TRBV27; CDR3 protein: CASSLGLNTEAFF; CDR3 DNA: TGTGCCAGCAGTCTAGGACTGAACACTGAAGCTTTCTTT
D gene: -; J gene: TRBJ2-7; clone size: -; V gene: TRBV6-5; CDR3 protein: CASSYGRGGTYEQYF; CDR3 DNA: TGTGCCAGCAGTTACGGTAGGGGGGGGACCTACGAGCAGTACTTC
D gene: -; J gene: TRBJ2-7; clone size: -; V gene: TRBV18; CDR3 protein: CASSPGGGSPYEQYF; CDR3 DNA: TGTGCCAGCTCACCTGGAGGGGGAAGCCCCTACGAGCAGTACTTC
D gene: TRBD1; J gene: TRBJ2-5; clone size: -; V gene: TRBV5-4; CDR3 protein: CASSSTGANQETQYF; CDR3 DNA: TGTGCCAGCAGTTCGACAGGGGCTAACCAAGAGACCCAGTACTTC
D gene: TRBD2; J gene: TRBJ2-1; clone size: -; V gene: TRBV2; CDR3 protein: CATASGGANEQFF; CDR3 DNA: TGTGCCACCGCTAGCGGGGGGGCAAATGAGCAGTTCTTC
D gene: TRBD1; J gene: TRBJ1-2; clone size: -; V gene: TRBV4-1; CDR3 protein: CASSQWTGASDGYTF; CDR3 DNA: TGCGCCAGCAGCCAATGGACAGGGGCCTCGGATGGCTACACCTTC
D gene: -; J gene: TRBJ1-1; clone size: -; V gene: TRBV11-2; CDR3 protein: CASSLVGSGVLTEAFF; CDR3 DNA: TGTGCCAGCAGCTTAGTGGGGTCGGGGGTGCTGACTGAAGCTTTCTTT
D gene: TRBD1; J gene: TRBJ2-7; clone size: -; V gene: TRBV6-5; CDR3 protein: CASSPTGKSYEQYF; CDR3 DNA: TGTGCCAGCAGTCCGACAGGGAAATCCTACGAGCAGTACTTC
D gene: -; J gene: TRBJ2-2; clone size: -; V gene: TRBV29-1; CDR3 protein: CSVLWGSRTGELFF; CDR3 DNA: TGCAGCGTTTTGTGGGGATCGAGAACCGGGGAGCTGTTTTTT
D gene: -; J gene: TRBJ1-4; clone size: -; V gene: TRBV2; CDR3 protein: CASSDRQGREKLFF; CDR3 DNA: TGTGCCAGCAGTGACCGGCAGGGTCGGGAAAAACTGTTTTTT
D gene: -; J gene: TRBJ2-7; clone size: -; V gene: TRBV5-1; CDR3 protein: CASSLAADSYEQYF; CDR3 DNA: TGCGCCAGCAGCTTGGCGGCCGACTCCTACGAGCAGTACTTC
D gene: -; J gene: TRBJ1-6; clone size: -; V gene: TRBV7-9; CDR3 protein: CASSRSGPWSSYNSPLHF; CDR3 DNA: TGTGCCAGCAGCCGTTCGGGACCCTGGAGCTCCTATAATTCACCCCTCCACTTT
D gene: -; J gene: TRBJ1-1; clone size: -; V gene: TRBV4-1; CDR3 protein: CASSEKRGRNTEAFF; CDR3 DNA: TGCGCCAGCAGCGAAAAGAGAGGGAGGAACACTGAAGCTTTCTTT
D gene: -; J gene: TRBJ1-3; clone size: -; V gene: TRBV15; CDR3 protein: CATSQHSGNTIYF; CDR3 DNA: TGTGCCACCAGCCAGCACTCTGGAAACACCATATATTTT
D gene: -; J gene: TRBJ2-7; clone size: few; V gene: TRBV7-8; CDR3 protein: CASSGAWPPYEQYF; CDR3 DNA: TGTGCCAGCAGTGGGGCGTGGCCCCCCTACGAGCAGTACTTC
D gene: -; J gene: TRBJ1-1; clone size: few; V gene: TRBV4-1; CDR3 protein: CASSQLHRSLNTEAFF; CDR3 DNA: TGCGCCAGCAGCCAACTCCACCGCAGCCTGAACACTGAAGCTTTCTTT
D gene: -; J gene: TRBJ2-1; clone size: once; V gene: TRBV4-1; CDR3 protein: CASSQGGSGNEQFF; CDR3 DNA: TGCGCCAGCAGCCAAGGGGGTAGCGGAAACGAGCAGTTCTTC
D gene: -; J gene: TRBJ2-1; clone size: few; V gene: TRBV12-5; CDR3 protein: CASGLGPTGGEQFF; CDR3 DNA: TGTGCTAGTGGTTTGGGCCCCACAGGAGGTGAGCAGTTCTTC
D gene: -; J gene: TRBJ1-4; clone size: -; V gene: TRBV30; CDR3 protein: CAWSRQLNEKLFF; CDR3 DNA: TGTGCCTGGAGCAGACAACTTAATGAAAAACTGTTTTTT
D gene: TRBD1; J gene: TRBJ1-2; clone size: -; V gene: TRBV18; CDR3 protein: CASSPGTGDFMSYTF; CDR3 DNA: TGTGCCAGCTCACCCGGGACAGGGGATTTTATGAGCTACACCTTC
D gene: -; J gene: TRBJ1-2; clone size: -; V gene: TRBV28; CDR3 protein: CASSLSWELRISGYTF; CDR3 DNA: TGTGCCAGCAGTTTAAGTTGGGAACTACGGATTAGTGGCTACACCTTC
D gene: -; J gene: TRBJ2-7; clone size: -; V gene: TRBV15; CDR3 protein: CATSRAGPSYEQYF; CDR3 DNA: TGTGCCACCAGCAGAGCGGGGCCTTCCTACGAGCAGTACTTC
D gene: -; J gene: TRBJ2-5; clone size: once; V gene: TRBV9; CDR3 protein: CASSVAGAVQETQYF; CDR3 DNA: TGTGCCAGCAGCGTAGCGGGGGCCGTACAAGAGACCCAGTACTTC
D gene: TRBD1; J gene: TRBJ2-7; clone size: -; V gene: TRBV2; CDR3 protein: CAILETGDDYEQYF; CDR3 DNA: TGTGCCATACTCGAAACAGGGGATGACTACGAGCAGTACTTC
D gene: -; J gene: TRBJ2-3; clone size: -; V gene: TRBV5-5; CDR3 protein: CASSLVPGTDTQYF; CDR3 DNA: TGTGCCAGCAGCTTGGTTCCGGGCACAGATACGCAGTATTTT
D gene: TRBD1; J gene: TRBJ2-3; clone size: -; V gene: TRBV5-6; CDR3 protein: CASSLVGQGAGDTQYF; CDR3 DNA: TGTGCCAGCAGCTTGGTAGGACAGGGGGCTGGTGATACGCAGTATTTT
D gene: -; J gene: TRBJ2-3; clone size: -; V gene: TRBV7-6; CDR3 protein: CASSPSVGPTDTQYF; CDR3 DNA: TGTGCCAGCAGCCCGTCCGTGGGCCCCACAGATACGCAGTATTTT
D gene: TRBD1; J gene: TRBJ1-4; clone size: -; V gene: TRBV11-2; CDR3 protein: CASSSGGPFEKLFF; CDR3 DNA: TGTGCCAGCAGCTCAGGGGGCCCGTTTGAAAAACTGTTTTTT
D gene: -; J gene: TRBJ1-1; clone size: -; V gene: TRBV5-1; CDR3 protein: CASKLGNTEAFF; CDR3 DNA: TGCGCCAGCAAACTGGGGAACACTGAAGCTTTCTTT
D gene: -; J gene: TRBJ2-7; clone size: -; V gene: TRBV14; CDR3 protein: CTSSPIALSSYEQYF; CDR3 DNA: TGTACCAGCAGCCCTATAGCGCTTAGCTCCTACGAGCAGTACTTC
D gene: TRBD1; J gene: TRBJ2-7; clone size: -; V gene: TRBV10-3; CDR3 protein: CAPHRGSFSYEQYF; CDR3 DNA: TGTGCCCCACACAGGGGGTCGTTTTCCTACGAGCAGTACTTC
D gene: -; J gene: TRBJ1-4; clone size: once; V gene: TRBV2; CDR3 protein: CASLEEKLFF; CDR3 DNA: TGTGCCAGCCTGGAAGAAAAACTGTTTTTT
D gene: TRBD1; J gene: TRBJ2-7; clone size: -; V gene: TRBV5-1; CDR3 protein: CASSEGQGKEEQYF; CDR3 DNA: TGCGCCAGCAGCGAGGGACAGGGGAAGGAAGAGCAGTACTTC
D gene: -; J gene: TRBJ2-5; clone size: -; V gene: TRBV29-1; CDR3 protein: CSVSEGSGETQYF; CDR3 DNA: TGCAGCGTGAGCGAGGGGTCGGGGGAGACCCAGTACTTC
D gene: -; J gene: TRBJ2-5; clone size: -; V gene: TRBV5-4; CDR3 protein: CASSWIGTGQETQYF; CDR3 DNA: TGTGCCAGCAGCTGGATAGGTACAGGCCAAGAGACCCAGTACTTC
D gene: TRBD2; J gene: TRBJ2-3; clone size: -; V gene: TRBV5-1; CDR3 protein: CASTPRGAGVTDTQYF; CDR3 DNA: TGCGCCAGCACCCCCCGGGGAGCGGGGGTCACAGATACGCAGTATTTT
D gene: -; J gene: TRBJ2-7; clone size: -; V gene: TRBV5-6; CDR3 protein: CASSLGGSSYEQYF; CDR3 DNA: TGTGCCAGCAGCTTGGGGGGCAGCTCCTACGAGCAGTACTTC
D gene: TRBD1; J gene: TRBJ1-2; clone size: -; V gene: TRBV2; CDR3 protein: CASRKGTDANYGYTF; CDR3 DNA: TGTGCCAGCAGGAAAGGGACAGATGCTAACTATGGCTACACCTTC
D gene: -; J gene: TRBJ1-4; clone size: -; V gene: TRBV18; CDR3 protein: CASSPPGVYGEKLFF; CDR3 DNA: TGTGCCAGCTCACCCCCGGGGGTTTACGGTGAAAAACTGTTTTTT